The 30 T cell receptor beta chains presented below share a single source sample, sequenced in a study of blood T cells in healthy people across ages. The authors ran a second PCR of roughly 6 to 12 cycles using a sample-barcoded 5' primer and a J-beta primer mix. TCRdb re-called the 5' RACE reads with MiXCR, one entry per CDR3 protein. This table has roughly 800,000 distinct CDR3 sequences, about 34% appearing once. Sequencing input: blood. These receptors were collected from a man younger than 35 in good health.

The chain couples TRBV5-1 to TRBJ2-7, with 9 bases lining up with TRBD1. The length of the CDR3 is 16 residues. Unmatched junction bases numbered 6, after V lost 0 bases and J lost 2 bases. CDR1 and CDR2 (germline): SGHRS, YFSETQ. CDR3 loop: CASSLAGGTGTYEQYF. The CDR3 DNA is TGCGCCAGCAGCTTGGCCGGGGGGACAGGGACCTACGAGCAGTACTTC. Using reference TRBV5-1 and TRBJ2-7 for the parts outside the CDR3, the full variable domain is KAGVTQTPRYLIKTRGQQVTLSCSPISGHRSVSWYQQTPGQGLQFLFEYFSETQRNKGNFPGRFSGRQFSNSRSEMNVSTLELGDSALYLCASSLAGGTGTYEQYFGPGTRLTVT.

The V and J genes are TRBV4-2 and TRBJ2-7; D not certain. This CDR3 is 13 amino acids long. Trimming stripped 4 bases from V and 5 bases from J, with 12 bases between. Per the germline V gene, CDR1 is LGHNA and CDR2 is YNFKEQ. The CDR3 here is CASSPLPGHEQYF. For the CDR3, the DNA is TGTGCCAGCAGCCCCTTACCGGGTCACGAGCAGTACTTC.

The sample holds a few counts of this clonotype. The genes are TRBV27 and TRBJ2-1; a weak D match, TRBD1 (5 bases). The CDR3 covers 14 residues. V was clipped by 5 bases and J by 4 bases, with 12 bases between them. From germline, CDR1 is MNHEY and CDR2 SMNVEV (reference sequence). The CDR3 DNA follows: TGTGCCAGCAGTGTGACAGATAAATACAATGAGCAGTTCTTC. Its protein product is CASSVTDKYNEQFF.

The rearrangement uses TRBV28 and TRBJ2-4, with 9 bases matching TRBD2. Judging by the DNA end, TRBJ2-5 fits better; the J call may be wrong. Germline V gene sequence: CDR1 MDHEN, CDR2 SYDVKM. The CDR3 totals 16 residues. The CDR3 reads CASSLVSLAGSGTQYF. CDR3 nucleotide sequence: TGTGCCAGCAGTTTAGTGTCTCTAGCGGGGTCAGGGACCCAGTACTTC.

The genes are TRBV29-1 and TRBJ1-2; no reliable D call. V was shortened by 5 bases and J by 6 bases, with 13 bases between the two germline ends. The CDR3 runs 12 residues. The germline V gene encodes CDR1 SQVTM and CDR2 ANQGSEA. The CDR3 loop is CSVLQVLNGYTF. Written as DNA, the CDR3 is TGCAGCGTTCTTCAGGTTTTAAATGGCTACACCTTC. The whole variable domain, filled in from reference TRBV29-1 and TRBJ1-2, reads SAVISQKPSRDICQRGTSLTIQCQVDSQVTMMFWYRQQPGQSLTLIATANQGSEATYESGFVIDKFPISRPNLTFSTLTVSNMSPEDSSIYLCSVLQVLNGYTFGSGTRLTVV.

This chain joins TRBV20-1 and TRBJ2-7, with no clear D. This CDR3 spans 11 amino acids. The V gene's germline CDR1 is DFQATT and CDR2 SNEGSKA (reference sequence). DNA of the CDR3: TGCAGCACTTCACCATCCTACGAGCAGTACTTC. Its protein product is CSTSPSYEQYF.

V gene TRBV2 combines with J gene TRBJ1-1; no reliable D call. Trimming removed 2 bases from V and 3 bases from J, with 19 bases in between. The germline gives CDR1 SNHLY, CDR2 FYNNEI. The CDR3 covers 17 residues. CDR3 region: CASSERAGAVRDTEAFF. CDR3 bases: TGTGCCAGCAGTGAACGTGCAGGCGCCGTAAGGGACACTGAAGCTTTCTTT.

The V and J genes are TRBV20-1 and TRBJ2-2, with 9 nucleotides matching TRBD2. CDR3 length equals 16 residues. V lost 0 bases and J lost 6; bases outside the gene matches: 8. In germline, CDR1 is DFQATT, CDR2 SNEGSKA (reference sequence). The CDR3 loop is CSARDPGGGVSGELFF. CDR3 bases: TGCAGTGCTAGAGATCCTGGCGGGGGGGTCTCCGGGGAGCTGTTTTTT.

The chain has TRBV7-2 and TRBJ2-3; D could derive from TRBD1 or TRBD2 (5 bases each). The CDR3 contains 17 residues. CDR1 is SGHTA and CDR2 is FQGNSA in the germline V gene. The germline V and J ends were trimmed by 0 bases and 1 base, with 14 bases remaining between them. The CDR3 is CASSLASREGGTDTQYF. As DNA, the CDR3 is TGTGCCAGCAGCTTAGCCTCGAGGGAAGGGGGCACAGATACGCAGTATTTT.

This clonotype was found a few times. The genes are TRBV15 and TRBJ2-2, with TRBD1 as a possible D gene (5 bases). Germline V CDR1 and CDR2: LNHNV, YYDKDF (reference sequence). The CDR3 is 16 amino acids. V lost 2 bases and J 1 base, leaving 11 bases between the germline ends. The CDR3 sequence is CATSRQAGMNTGELFF. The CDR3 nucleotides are TGTGCCACCAGCAGACAAGCAGGGATGAACACCGGGGAGCTGTTTTTT. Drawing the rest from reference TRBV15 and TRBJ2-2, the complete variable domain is DAMVIQNPRYQVTQFGKPVTLSCSQTLNHNVMYWYQQKSSQAPKLLFHYYDKDFNNEADTPDNFQSRRPNTSFCFLDIRSPGLGDTAMYLCATSRQAGMNTGELFFGEGSRLTVL.

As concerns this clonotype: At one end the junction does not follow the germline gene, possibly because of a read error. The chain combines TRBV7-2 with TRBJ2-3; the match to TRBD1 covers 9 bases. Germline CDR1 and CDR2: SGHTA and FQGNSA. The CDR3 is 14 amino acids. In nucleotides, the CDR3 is TGTGCCAACAGCTTGGACAGGGGCCCCGATACGCAGTATTTT. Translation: CANSLDRGPDTQYF.

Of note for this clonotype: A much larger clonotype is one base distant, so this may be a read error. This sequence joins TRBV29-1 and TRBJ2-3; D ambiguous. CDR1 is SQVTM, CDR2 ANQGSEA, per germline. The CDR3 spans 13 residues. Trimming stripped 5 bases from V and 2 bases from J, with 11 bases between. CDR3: CSVRGGYTDTQYF. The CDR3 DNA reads TGCAGCGTTCGAGGCGGATACACAGATACGCAGTATTTT.

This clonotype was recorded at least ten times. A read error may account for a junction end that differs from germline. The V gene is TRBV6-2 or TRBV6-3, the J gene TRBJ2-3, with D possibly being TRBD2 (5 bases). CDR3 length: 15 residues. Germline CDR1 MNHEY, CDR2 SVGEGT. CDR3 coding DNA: TGTGCCAGCAGTTACGGAGAGGCTAGCACATATACGCAGTATTTT. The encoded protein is CASSYGEASTYTQYF.

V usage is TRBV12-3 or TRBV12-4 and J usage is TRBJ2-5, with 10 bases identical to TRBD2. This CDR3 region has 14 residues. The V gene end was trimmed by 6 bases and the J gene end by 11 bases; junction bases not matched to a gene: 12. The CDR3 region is CASRSGGVKSRQYF. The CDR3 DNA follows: TGTGCCAGCAGAAGCGGGGGGGTCAAAAGTCGGCAGTACTTC.

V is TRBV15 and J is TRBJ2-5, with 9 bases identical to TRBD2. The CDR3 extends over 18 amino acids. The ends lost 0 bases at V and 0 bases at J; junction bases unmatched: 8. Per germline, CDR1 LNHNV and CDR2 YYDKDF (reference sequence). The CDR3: CATSRDLAGGPYQETQYF. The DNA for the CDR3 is TGTGCCACCAGCAGAGATTTGGCGGGGGGGCCGTACCAAGAGACCCAGTACTTC.

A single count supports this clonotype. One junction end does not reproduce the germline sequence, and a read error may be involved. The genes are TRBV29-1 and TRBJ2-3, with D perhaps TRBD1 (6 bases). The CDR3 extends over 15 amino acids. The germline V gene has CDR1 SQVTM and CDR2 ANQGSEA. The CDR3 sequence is CSVERVGARTDSQYF. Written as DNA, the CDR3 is TGCAGCGTTGAAAGGGTGGGGGCCCGCACAGATTCGCAGTATTTT.

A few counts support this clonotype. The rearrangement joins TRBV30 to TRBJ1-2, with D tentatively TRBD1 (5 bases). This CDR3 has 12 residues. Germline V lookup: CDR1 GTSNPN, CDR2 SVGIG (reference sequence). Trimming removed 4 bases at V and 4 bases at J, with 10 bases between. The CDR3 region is CAWTRGGYGYTF. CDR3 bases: TGTGCCTGGACGAGGGGAGGCTATGGCTACACCTTC.

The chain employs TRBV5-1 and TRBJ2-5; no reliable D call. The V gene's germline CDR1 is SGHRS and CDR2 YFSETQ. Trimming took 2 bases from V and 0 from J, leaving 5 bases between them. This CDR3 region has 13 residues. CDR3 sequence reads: CASSFPDQETQYF. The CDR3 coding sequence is TGCGCCAGCAGCTTCCCAGACCAAGAGACCCAGTACTTC. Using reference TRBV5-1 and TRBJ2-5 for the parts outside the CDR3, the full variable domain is KAGVTQTPRYLIKTRGQQVTLSCSPISGHRSVSWYQQTPGQGLQFLFEYFSETQRNKGNFPGRFSGRQFSNSRSEMNVSTLELGDSALYLCASSFPDQETQYFGPGTRLLVL.

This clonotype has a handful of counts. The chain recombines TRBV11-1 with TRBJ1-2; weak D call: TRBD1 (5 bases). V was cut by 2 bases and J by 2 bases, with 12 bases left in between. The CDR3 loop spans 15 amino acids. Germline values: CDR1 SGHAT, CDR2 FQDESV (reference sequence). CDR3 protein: CASSLPGRENYGYTF. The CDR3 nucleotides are TGTGCCAGCAGCTTACCCGGCAGGGAAAACTATGGCTACACCTTC.

DNA for the CDR3: TGCGCCAGCAGCTTGACTGCACTAGCGGGGGGGCCCGGTGAGCAGTTCTTC. Translated: CASSLTALAGGPGEQFF. The genes are TRBV5-1 and TRBJ2-1; 13 bases match TRBD2. V gave up 1 base and J gave up 9 bases; unmatched junction bases: 10. Germline assignment: CDR1 SGHRS and CDR2 YFSETQ. CDR3 length: 17 residues.

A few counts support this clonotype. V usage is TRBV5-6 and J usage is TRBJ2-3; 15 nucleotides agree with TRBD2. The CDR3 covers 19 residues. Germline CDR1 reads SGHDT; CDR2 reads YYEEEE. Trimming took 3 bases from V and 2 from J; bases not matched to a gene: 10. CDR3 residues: CASSWSPGTSGGNTDTQYF. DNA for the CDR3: TGTGCCAGCAGCTGGAGTCCCGGGACTAGCGGGGGGAACACAGATACGCAGTATTTT.

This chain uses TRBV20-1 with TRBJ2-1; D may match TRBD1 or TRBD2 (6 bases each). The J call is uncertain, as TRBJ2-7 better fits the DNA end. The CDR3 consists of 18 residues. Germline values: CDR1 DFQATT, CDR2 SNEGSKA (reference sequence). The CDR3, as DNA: TGCAGTGCTAGCGACCAACCCGGGGGCCGGAGCTCCTACAATGAGCAGTACTTC. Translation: CSASDQPGGRSSYNEQYF.

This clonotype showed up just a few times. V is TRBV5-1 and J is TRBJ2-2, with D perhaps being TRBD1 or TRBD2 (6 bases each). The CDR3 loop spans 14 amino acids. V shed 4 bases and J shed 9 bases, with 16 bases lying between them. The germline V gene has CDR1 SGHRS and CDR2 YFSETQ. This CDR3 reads CASSGLQGARELFF. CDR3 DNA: TGCGCCAGCAGCGGACTACAGGGAGCCCGGGAGCTGTTTTTT.

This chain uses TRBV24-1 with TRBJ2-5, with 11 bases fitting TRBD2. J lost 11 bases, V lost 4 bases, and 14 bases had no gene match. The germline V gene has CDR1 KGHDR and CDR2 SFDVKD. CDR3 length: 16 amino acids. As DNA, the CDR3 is TGTGCCACCAGTGAACTGATTAGCGGGGGGGTTCATGAGCAGTACTTC. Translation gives CATSELISGGVHEQYF.

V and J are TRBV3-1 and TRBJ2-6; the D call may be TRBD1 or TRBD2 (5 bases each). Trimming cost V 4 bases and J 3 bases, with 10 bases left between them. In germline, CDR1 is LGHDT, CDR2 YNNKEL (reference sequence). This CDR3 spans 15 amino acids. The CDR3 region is CASSPSGRGANVLTF. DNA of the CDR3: TGTGCCAGCAGCCCCTCGGGGCGTGGGGCCAACGTCCTGACTTTC.

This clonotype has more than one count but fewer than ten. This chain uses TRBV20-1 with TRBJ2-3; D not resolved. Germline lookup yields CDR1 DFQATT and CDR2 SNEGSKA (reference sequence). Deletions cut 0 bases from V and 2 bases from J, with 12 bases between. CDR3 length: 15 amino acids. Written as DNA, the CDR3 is TGCAGTGCTAGAGATGAGCATTCGTTCACAGATACGCAGTATTTT. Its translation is CSARDEHSFTDTQYF.

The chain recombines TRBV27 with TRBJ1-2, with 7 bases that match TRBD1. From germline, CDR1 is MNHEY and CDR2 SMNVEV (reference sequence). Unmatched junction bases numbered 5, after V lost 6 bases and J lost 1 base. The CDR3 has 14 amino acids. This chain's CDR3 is CASRSGQVNYGYTF. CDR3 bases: TGTGCCAGCAGGTCAGGACAGGTTAACTATGGCTACACCTTC.

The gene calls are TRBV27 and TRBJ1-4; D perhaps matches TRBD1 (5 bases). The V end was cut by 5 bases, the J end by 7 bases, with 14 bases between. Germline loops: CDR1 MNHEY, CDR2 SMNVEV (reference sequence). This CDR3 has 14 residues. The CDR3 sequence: CASSPKEGSEKLFF. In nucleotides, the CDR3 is TGTGCCAGCAGTCCCAAGGAGGGGAGTGAAAAACTGTTTTTT.

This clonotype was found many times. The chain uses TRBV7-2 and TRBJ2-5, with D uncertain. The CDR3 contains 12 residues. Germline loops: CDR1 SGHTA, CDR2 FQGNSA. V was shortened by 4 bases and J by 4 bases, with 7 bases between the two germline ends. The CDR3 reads CASSYYVETQYF. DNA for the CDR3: TGTGCCAGCAGCTACTACGTAGAGACCCAGTACTTC.

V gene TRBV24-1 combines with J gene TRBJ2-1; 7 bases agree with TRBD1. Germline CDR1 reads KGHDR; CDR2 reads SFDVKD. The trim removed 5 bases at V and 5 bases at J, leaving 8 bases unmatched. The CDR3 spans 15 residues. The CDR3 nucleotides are TGTGCCACCAGTGCCTTGGACAGGCTAGACAATGAGCAGTTCTTC. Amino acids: CATSALDRLDNEQFF.